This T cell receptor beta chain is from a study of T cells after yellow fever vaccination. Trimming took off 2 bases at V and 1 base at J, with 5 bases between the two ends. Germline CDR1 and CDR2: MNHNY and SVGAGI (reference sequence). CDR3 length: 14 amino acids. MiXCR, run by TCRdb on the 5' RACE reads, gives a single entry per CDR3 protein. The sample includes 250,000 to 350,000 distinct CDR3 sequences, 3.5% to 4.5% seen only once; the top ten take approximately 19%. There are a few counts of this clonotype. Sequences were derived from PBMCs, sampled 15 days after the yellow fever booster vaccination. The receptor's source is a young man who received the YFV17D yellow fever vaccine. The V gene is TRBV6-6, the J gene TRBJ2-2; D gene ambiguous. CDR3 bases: TGTGCCAGCAGTTACCTAGTGAACACCGGGGAGCTGTTTTTT. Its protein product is CASSYLVNTGELFF.